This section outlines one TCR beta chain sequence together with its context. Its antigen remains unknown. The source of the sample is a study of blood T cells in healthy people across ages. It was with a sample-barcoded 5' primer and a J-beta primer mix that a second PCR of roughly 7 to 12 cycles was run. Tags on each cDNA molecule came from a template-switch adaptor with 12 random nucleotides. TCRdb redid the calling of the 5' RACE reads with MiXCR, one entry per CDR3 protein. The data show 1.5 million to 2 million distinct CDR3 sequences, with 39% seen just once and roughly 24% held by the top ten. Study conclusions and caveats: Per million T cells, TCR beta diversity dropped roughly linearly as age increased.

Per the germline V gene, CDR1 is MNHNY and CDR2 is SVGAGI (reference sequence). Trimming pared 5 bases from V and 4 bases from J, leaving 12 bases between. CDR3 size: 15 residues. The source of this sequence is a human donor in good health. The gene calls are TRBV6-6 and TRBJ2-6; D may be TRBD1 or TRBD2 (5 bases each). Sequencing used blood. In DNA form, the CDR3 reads TGTGCCAGCAGTCGCACGAGGGACGGGGCCAACGTCCTGACTTTC. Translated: CASSRTRDGANVLTF.